One and the same sample provided the 17 T cell receptor beta chains below, sequenced in a study of shared T cell receptors in the human thymus. Only in-frame clones appear in the TCRdb table, and some are missing; sequencing was by immunoSEQ multiplex PCR. The sample consists of tens of thousands of clones, over 90% of them appearing once. Sequenced material: thymocytes. Receptors originate from a human donor.

The rearrangement joins TRBV28 to TRBJ1-5; no clear D. Trimming removed 3 bases at V and 0 bases at J, with 12 bases between. In germline, CDR1 is MDHEN, CDR2 SYDVKM. The CDR3 has 16 amino acids. In DNA, the CDR3 is TGTGCCAGCAGTTTTGTCCGGGTTTTTAGCAATCAGCCCCAGCATTTT. Translation gives CASSFVRVFSNQPQHF. Complete variable domain (other parts from reference TRBV28 and TRBJ1-5): DVKVTQSSRYLVKRTGEKVFLECVQDMDHENMFWYRQDPGLGLRLIYFSYDVKMKEKGDIPEGYSVSREKKERFSLILESASTNQTSMYLCASSFVRVFSNQPQHFGDGTRLSIL.

The rearrangement joins TRBV4-2 to TRBJ2-3; 11 nucleotides match TRBD2. Germline loops: CDR1 LGHNA, CDR2 YNFKEQ. There are 18 residues in the CDR3. The J segment lost 0 bases and the V segment lost 4 bases, leaving 9 bases of the junction unmatched. The CDR3: CASSLPSGGRPSTDTQYF. CDR3 nucleotides: TGTGCCAGCAGCCTCCCTAGCGGGGGGCGCCCTAGCACAGATACGCAGTATTTT.

The chain recombines TRBV11-3 with TRBJ2-2; no definite D call. CDR1 SGHNT and CDR2 YENEEA come from the germline V gene. The CDR3 extends over 12 amino acids. The ends were cut back, 4 bases at V and 0 bases at J, with 0 bases in the middle. CDR3 sequence (DNA): TGTGCCAGCAGCTCGAACACCGGGGAGCTGTTTTTT. Translated, it gives CASSSNTGELFF.

The chain recombines TRBV5-5 with TRBJ1-2; a possible D gene is TRBD1 (6 bases). Germline values: CDR1 SGHKS, CDR2 YYEKEE (reference sequence). V was shortened by 7 bases and J by 8 bases, with 18 bases between the two germline ends. This CDR3 has 13 residues. CDR3 in amino acids: CASRESGARGYTF. The CDR3 DNA sequence: TGTGCCAGCCGCGAATCGGGGGCTCGAGGCTACACCTTC. Drawing the rest from reference TRBV5-5 and TRBJ1-2, the complete variable domain is DAGVTQSPTHLIKTRGQQVTLRCSPISGHKSVSWYQQVLGQGPQFIFQYYEKEERGRGNFPDRFSARQFPNYSSELNVNALLLGDSALYLCASRESGARGYTFGSGTRLTVV.

A few counts support this clone. J is TRBJ2-2 and V is TRBV7-2; 11 bases match TRBD2. Germline lookup yields CDR1 SGHTA and CDR2 FQGNSA. The junction had 10 bases not matched to a gene; V was cut back by 7 bases and J by 3 bases. This CDR3 has 17 residues. CDR3: CASNTLAGAFDTGELFF. The CDR3 DNA follows: TGTGCCAGCAACACACTAGCGGGGGCTTTTGACACCGGGGAGCTGTTTTTT.

This rearrangement joins TRBV14 to TRBJ1-2; D remains unclear. V was trimmed by 6 bases and J by 3 bases, leaving 11 bases between them. This CDR3 has 13 amino acids. Germline V gene data show CDR1 as SGHDN and CDR2 as FVKESK. The CDR3 DNA sequence: TGTGCCAGCAGTTCCAGGTCAGACTATGGCTACACCTTC. Translated, it gives CASSSRSDYGYTF. Combining the CDR3 with reference TRBV14 and TRBJ1-2 gives the whole variable domain EAGVTQFPSHSVIEKGQTVTLRCDPISGHDNLYWYRRVMGKEIKFLLHFVKESKQDESGMPNNRFLAERTGGTYSTLKVQPAELEDSGVYFCASSSRSDYGYTFGSGTRLTVV.

This sequence joins TRBV14 and TRBJ2-6; the D call may be TRBD1 or TRBD2 (7 bases each). CDR1 is SGHDN, CDR2 FVKESK, per germline. The CDR3 spans 21 residues. Trimming shortened V by 3 bases and J by 0 bases, and 24 bases separated the two germline ends. CDR3: CASSHVKGEGQKCSGANVLTF. The CDR3 DNA reads as TGTGCCAGCAGCCACGTTAAAGGGGAGGGACAGAAATGCTCTGGGGCCAACGTCCTGACTTTC.

This chain connects TRBV14 to TRBJ2-1; tentative D call: TRBD1 (7 bases). Germline CDR1 and CDR2: SGHDN and FVKESK. There are 16 residues in the CDR3. The ends were cut back, 0 bases at V and 9 bases at J, with 18 bases in the middle. The CDR3, as DNA: TGTGCCAGCAGCCAAGACCCGGGCGGGACAGTCTGTGAGCAGTTCTTC. Its protein product is CASSQDPGGTVCEQFF. The full variable domain, completed using reference TRBV14 and TRBJ2-1, is EAGVTQFPSHSVIEKGQTVTLRCDPISGHDNLYWYRRVMGKEIKFLLHFVKESKQDESGMPNNRFLAERTGGTYSTLKVQPAELEDSGVYFCASSQDPGGTVCEQFFGPGTRLTVL.

This rearrangement joins TRBV28 to TRBJ2-7; tentative D call: TRBD1 (6 bases). Germline CDR1 MDHEN, CDR2 SYDVKM. Trimming pared 3 bases from V and 0 bases from J, leaving 12 bases between. The CDR3 has 15 amino acids. This CDR3 is CASSFSSGDSYEQYF. The DNA for the CDR3 is TGTGCCAGCAGTTTTTCGTCAGGGGACTCCTACGAGCAGTACTTC.

V usage is TRBV28 and J usage is TRBJ1-5, with TRBD1 identical over 7 bases. Germline loops: CDR1 MDHEN, CDR2 SYDVKM. The CDR3 contains 18 residues. V was clipped by 4 bases and J by 5 bases; unmatched bases: 17. This chain's CDR3 is CASSSDWDSNGVDQPQHF. CDR3 sequence (DNA): TGTGCCAGCAGTTCAGACTGGGACAGTAATGGGGTCGATCAGCCCCAGCATTTT.

V and J are TRBV18 and TRBJ1-2; no definite D call. The CDR3 consists of 15 residues. The germline V gene has CDR1 KGHSH and CDR2 LQKENI. V dropped 3 bases and J dropped 1 base, with 12 bases sitting between them. CDR3 sequence: CASSPLGQYNYGYTF. CDR3 in DNA: TGTGCCAGCTCACCCCTTGGGCAGTATAACTATGGCTACACCTTC.

The rearrangement joins TRBV11-2 to TRBJ2-5; 10 nucleotides match TRBD2. The V gene end was trimmed by 6 bases and the J gene end by 2 bases; junction bases not matched to a gene: 3. The CDR3 totals 14 residues. CDR1 is SGHAT and CDR2 is FQNNGV in the germline V gene. The CDR3 bases are TGTGCCAGCAGACCAGCGGGGGGGCAAGAGACCCAGTACTTC. Amino acid sequence: CASRPAGGQETQYF.

This chain connects TRBV14 to TRBJ2-5; the D call may be TRBD1 or TRBD2 (6 bases each). Germline values: CDR1 SGHDN, CDR2 FVKESK. V lost 0 bases, J lost 4 bases, and 9 bases lay in between. The CDR3 is made up of 14 amino acids. Here the CDR3 reads CASSQDWGAETQYF. CDR3 DNA: TGTGCCAGCAGCCAAGATTGGGGGGCAGAGACCCAGTACTTC.

This clone was seen a few times. The chain employs TRBV9 and TRBJ2-2; 7 nucleotides line up with TRBD2. The V segment lost 3 bases and the J segment 6 bases; nucleotides outside the gene matches: 2. CDR3 length: 13 residues. Germline V CDR1 and CDR2: SGDLS, YYNGEE. This CDR3 reads CASSAGGAGELFF. DNA of the CDR3: TGTGCCAGCAGCGCGGGGGGTGCCGGGGAGCTGTTTTTT.

The chain joins TRBV21-1 to TRBJ1-5; the table's D call of TRBD1 was not tested on the DNA. TRBV21-1 is classified as a pseudogene. The CDR3 is 17 residues long. The CDR3 bases are TGTGCCAGCAGCAAAGCGTCACAGGGTGGTGGCAATCAGCCCCAGCATTTT. It is translated as CASSKASQGGGNQPQHF.

The chain joins TRBV4-1 to TRBJ1-3; D unresolved. CDR3 length equals 15 residues. Looked up from germline, CDR1 is MGHRA and CDR2 is YSYEKL. V lost 4 bases and J 1 base, leaving 11 bases between the germline ends. The CDR3 loop is CASSLPTLSGNTIYF. The CDR3 DNA follows: TGCGCCAGCAGCCTTCCAACATTGTCTGGAAACACCATATATTTT.

This rearrangement joins TRBV19 to TRBJ2-1; 9 bases are shared with TRBD1. The CDR3 contains 15 residues. The J segment lost 7 bases and the V segment lost 6 bases, leaving 10 bases of the junction unmatched. From germline, CDR1 is LNHDA and CDR2 SQIVND (reference sequence). Here the CDR3 DNA reads TGTGCCAGTAGACCCGGGACAGGGCCCGTGAATGAGCAGTTCTTC. It encodes CASRPGTGPVNEQFF.